Described below is a single T cell receptor (beta chain) sequence and its context. Its cognate antigen has yet to be identified. No base quality values were provided; no much bigger clone lies one nucleotide off. This entry comes from a study of cytomegalovirus exposure and HLA in healthy donors (dated by TCRdb to about 2017). With respect to the entire study: According to an earlier analysis of a few hundred of the donors, some 180 million T cells yielded over 100 million unique TCR beta sequences and more than 250 Gb of sequence data. The study aimed to test whether signatures of past pathogen exposure could be identified by cataloging public T cell receptors. The number of typed donors differed by locus: about 620-640 for A, B, C, DRB1 and DQB1; some 540 for DQA1; some 610 for DPA1; and around 450 for DPB1. The study combined high-throughput TCR immunosequencing, statistical association of individual TCRs with disease status, and machine learning to predict cytomegalovirus infection status. In an earlier analysis of 550 to 700 of the donors, high-throughput TCR beta sequencing was used to judge whether each TCR beta V gene segment behaved as functional or pseudogenic. Donor age, sex, ethnicity and CMV serostatus were collected together with the repertoire data. Among some 400 genotyped donors of the cohort, an average of approximately 240,000 unique TCR beta nucleotide sequences were sequenced per donor, around 20% of them non-productive. A later genetic analysis took genome-wide SNP genotypes for 398 of the 666 donors and used that subset as a discovery cohort. The study profiled the T cell repertoires of 666 subjects by immunosequencing and related them to cytomegalovirus serostatus. In a later analysis, previously published TCR beta repertoires from 550 to 750 donors were re-analyzed and high-resolution HLA genotyping was added so that TCR occurrence patterns could be studied. The later analysis used no new phenotypic data to find candidate immune exposures, relying instead on TCR beta sequences and their occurrence across donors. Of the approximately 400 genotyped donors, over 65% fell in the genetic ancestry cluster associated with self-reported Caucasian donors. HLA typing covered class I and class II loci at four-digit resolution. A separate validation cohort of roughly 110 different subjects was used in addition to the 666-subject first cohort. All discovery cohort repertoires had been generated on a single sequencing platform. An early release covering 500 to 750 HLA-typed donors comprised approximately 300 gigabases of sequencing data and roughly 85 million unique TCR sequences. Because of strong linkage in the cohort, five DR-DQ haplotypes were treated as single units for association and clustering.

The cohort comprised approximately 700 healthy bone marrow donors. At the time of sampling, every cohort member was nominally healthy, though immune exposures that went unrecorded were likely present. The donor was CMV seropositive and was included in the group of some 290 seropositive cohort members. A peripheral blood sample was provided by each donor, and peripheral blood mononuclear cells were used for TCR beta sequencing. The Qiagen DNeasy Blood Extraction Kit was used to extract genomic DNA from the blood cell samples. The CDR3 covers 15 residues, taking in both the cysteine and the phenylalanine. The retained sequence is limited to the CDR3, 45 bases, with the frame set at the first base. The library relied on the immunoSEQ multiplex PCR assay. The multiplex PCR relied on a mix of 60 forward primers for TCR Vbeta segments and 13 reverse primers for TCR Jbeta segments. A multiplex PCR assay on genomic DNA amplified the CDR3 region of rearranged TCR beta genes. Amplified TCR beta libraries were sequenced as 87-base-pair reads on the Illumina HiSeq System. The study's own analysis went as follows. A later analysis counted approximately 84 million unique TCR beta chains across the 700 or so repertoires, and roughly 11 million of these chains were shared by at least two donors. Raw reads were error-corrected and collapsed into unique sequences with a nearest-neighbor algorithm that merged closely related sequences to remove PCR and sequencing errors. To assign V, D and J gene segments, CDR3 sequences were aligned to IMGT reference sequences. For a sequence to be retained, at least a six-nucleotide match to both a V gene segment and a J gene segment was required. A rearrangement was called productive if the CDR3 had no stop codons and remained in frame with V and J, and every other rearrangement was called non-productive. CDR3 was defined by IMGT convention, running from the second conserved V-encoded cysteine to the conserved J-encoded phenylalanine. The earlier analysis of around 640 of the donors excluded sequences that lacked an unambiguous match to a single V gene segment. In an earlier analysis of approximately 550 of the donors, V segments were called functional above 56.7% productive rearrangements and were called segregating when the between-donor standard deviation exceeded 5%. A statistical classification framework was built to diagnose cytomegalovirus status from the catalog of TCR beta chain sequences. V and J gene assignment, in a later analysis, came from comparing TCR nucleotide sequences with IMGT/GENE-DB human TR gene sequences. The TCRdist pipeline was used in a later analysis to assign CDR3 sequences and most-parsimonious VDJ recombination scenarios. In a later analysis, each TCR beta chain was defined by its CDR3 amino acid sequence together with its V-gene family, and reads lacking a unique V-gene family were excluded. As a way to deal with suspected cross-contamination and a sequencing artifact, a later analysis dropped 640 or so nucleotide sequences that were highly shared and had low generation probability. For each public chain, a later analysis derived a clonal expansion index from normalized ranks of inferred template counts within each repertoire. Generation probabilities in a later analysis came from a VDJ recombination model fitted to out-of-frame rearrangements, and those results were checked against IGoR. In a later analysis, TCR-TCR, TCR-HLA and TCR-CMV co-occurrence was scored with hypergeometric tests, and a repertoire-size bias correction was applied to TCR pairs. To estimate false discovery rates, a later analysis permuted the HLA or CMV assignments 20 times. In a later analysis, co-occurring TCRs were grouped using DBSCAN, and TCRdist sequence similarity was added for clustering within HLA-allele-positive subsets. Repertoires with fewer than 30,000 or more than 120,000 public chains, plus five repertoires with anomalous nucleotide sharing, were excluded from co-occurrence clustering. TCRdb stores this immuneACCESS table with in-frame sequences only. Part of the clones is absent; in the studies checked, under half of the shortfall reflects unresolved V genes, and no reason is known for the rest. D and trimming come from the DNA, and the V and J calls and clone size come from that table. The sample has under 200,000 clones on record, approximately 85% of them singletons. Jointly, the top ten make up around 10% of the sample.

The full study reports these points: In a later analysis, the rate of TCR association differed among HLA loci, with DRB1 alleles having the most associated TCRs and HLA-C alleles having the fewest. Around 16 rarely observed V segments, including chromosome 9 orphons, were excluded from the earlier analysis of about 600 of the donors because counts were too low. In vitro tests confirmed that a few of the cytomegalovirus-associated TCR beta chains recognize cytomegalovirus antigens. Most TCR sequences were seen in very few donors, while some public TCRs were found in many individuals. Some IMGT-functional V segments, including TRBV6-2 and TRBV6-3, could not be told apart with the 87-base-pair reads, so those segments were excluded. It was suggested by the authors that the approach could potentially be generalized to other disease states and immunological phenotypes. V-gene and J-gene trimming of TCR beta chains was associated with a missense DCLRE1C variant in a later genetic analysis, and the association was replicated in an independent cohort. Assigning TCR associations to individual alleles was difficult when HLA alleles, especially DR and DQ, strongly co-occurred. A further reported finding was that TCR beta sequences accurately predicted the HLA-A and HLA-B alleles for most subjects in the first cohort. Compared with equally common non-associated chains, HLA-associated TCR beta chains in a later analysis were more clonally expanded and had lower generation probabilities. Correlated functional status among segregating V segments might be attributable to linkage disequilibrium, but an unknown experimental factor could not be ruled out. The cohort was sequenced for TCR beta chains only, and without alpha or paired-chain data the features that could be detected were limited. Roughly uniform sequencing depth across donors was assumed in presence/absence analyses, although this assumption may not hold. According to a later analysis, parvovirus B19, influenza, CMV and Epstein-Barr virus appeared linked to several top co-occurrence clusters. Because HLA typing was unavailable for some donors at each locus, only the typed subset was used in association tests. For the cohort, immune exposure information was limited to CMV serostatus. In a later genetic analysis, fewer N-insertions in productive TCRs were reported among donors in an Asian-associated ancestry cluster than the 666-donor mean. In an earlier analysis of several hundred of the donors, most TCR beta V segments were observed in productive rearrangements about 87% or about 30% of the time, broadly matching IMGT annotations. The sequencing pipeline was judged likely to have produced a cluster of highly shared sequence variants as a technical artifact. According to a later analysis, most CMV-associated TCR beta chains appeared to be HLA-restricted, and the HLA associations seemed to be driven largely by CMV exposure. A total of 150 or so TCR beta chains were listed by the study as associated with cytomegalovirus. At a false discovery rate of 0.05, a later analysis linked some 17,000 TCR beta sequences to specific HLA alleles. The classifier was reported to diagnose cytomegalovirus status with high specificity and sensitivity in both the original cohort and the validation cohort.

The chain links TRBV21-1 with TRBJ2-4; the DNA was not compared with TRBD1, the D call given in the table. TRBV21-1 is designated a pseudogene. Sequencing was done on a sample of PBMCs. The receptor's source is a man in his fifties or sixties in good health and CMV-seropositive. The CDR3 reads CASSNGTGGKNIQYF. The DNA is TGTGCCAGCAGCAACGGGACAGGGGGCAAAAACATTCAGTACTTC.